This TCR beta chain was captured by sequencing in a study of T-cell memory formation after mild COVID-19. Study results and limitations: Clones that contracted from day 15 to 85 were balanced CD4/CD8, while later expanders leaned CD4+.

The CDR3 is made up of 14 amino acids. Germline V gives CDR1 DFQATT, CDR2 SNEGSKA (reference sequence). Trimming removed 2 bases at V and 7 bases at J, with 17 bases between. Concerning this clonotype itself: Its antigen is still unknown.

Amplification by 5'RACE using constant-segment primers produced TCR alpha and TCR beta cDNA libraries that carried sample barcodes and UMIs. TCRdb reprocessed the 5' RACE reads with MiXCR, giving one entry per CDR3 protein. The profile shows 340,000 or so distinct CDR3 sequences, 10% to 15% of them singletons. The rearrangement joins TRBV20-1 to TRBJ1-1; no clear D gene. The sequence was collected from a man aged 18 to 29 who had mild COVID-19 (a few samples of this study predate the infection). Cell type and time point are not known. Sequenced material: PBMCs or a T cell subset sorted from them (not recorded which). The CDR3 is CSARRSGLEIEAFF. The DNA of the CDR3 is TGCAGTGCTAGAAGGTCAGGTTTAGAAATTGAAGCTTTCTTT.